The 15 T cell receptor beta chains reported below all come from one sample, sequenced in a study of shared clonotypes between healthy human individuals. The repertoire was sequenced with immunoSEQ multiplex PCR; TCRdb's copy has only in-frame clones and lacks some. The table has more than 2 million clones, under 97% seen once. The sample taken for sequencing was naive CD4+ T cells sorted from blood. Subset in this sample: CD45RA+ positively selected. Receptors were obtained from a man in his late teens or twenties in good health.

Written as DNA, the CDR3 is TGTGCCAGCAGCTTATCGGCCAGCAATAATTCACCCCTCCACTTT. It yields the protein CASSLSASNNSPLHF. This sequence joins TRBV7-8 and TRBJ1-6, with D hard to call. The CDR3 extends over 15 amino acids. CDR1 is SGHVS, CDR2 FQNEAQ, per germline. The ends were cut back, 2 bases at V and 5 bases at J, with 10 bases in the middle.

This clone was detected only once. This chain connects TRBV5-1 to TRBJ1-1; D unresolved. The CDR3 is 15 amino acids. V was pared by 4 bases and J by 1 base, with 14 bases between. Germline V gene sequence: CDR1 SGHRS, CDR2 YFSETQ. CDR3 protein: CASSTTNLGNTEAFF. The DNA of the CDR3 is TGCGCCAGCAGCACAACCAATCTTGGGAACACTGAAGCTTTCTTT.

V and J are TRBV19 and TRBJ2-3; TRBD1 agrees at 9 bases. After removal of 4 bases from V and 4 bases from J, the junction contained 6 bases not matched to a gene. The germline V gene has CDR1 LNHDA and CDR2 SQIVND (reference sequence). There are 15 residues in the CDR3. This CDR3 reads CASSRTGTGPDTQYF. The CDR3 DNA is TGTGCCAGTAGTAGGACCGGGACAGGGCCAGATACGCAGTATTTT.

In the case of this clone: The same CDR3 is also encoded by other DNA sequences in this sample. V is TRBV15 and J is TRBJ2-7, with TRBD1 as a possible D gene (5 bases). V was trimmed by 0 bases and J by 3 bases, leaving 6 bases between them. The CDR3 is made up of 13 amino acids. Germline V CDR1 and CDR2: LNHNV, YYDKDF (reference sequence). The DNA for the CDR3 is TGTGCCACCAGCAGAGACGACAGCTACGAGCAGTACTTC. Amino acids: CATSRDDSYEQYF.

The chain has TRBV7-9 and TRBJ2-7, with TRBD2 identical over 12 bases. Germline V CDR1 and CDR2: SEHNR, FQNEAQ (reference sequence). The CDR3 contains 16 residues. After removal of 5 bases from V and 5 bases from J, the junction contained 10 bases not matched to a gene. This chain's CDR3 is CASSARLAGDIDEQYF. The CDR3 nucleotides are TGTGCCAGCAGCGCCCGACTAGCGGGAGATATAGACGAGCAGTACTTC. Drawing the rest from reference TRBV7-9 and TRBJ2-7, the complete variable domain is DTGVSQNPRHKITKRGQNVTFRCDPISEHNRLYWYRQTLGQGPEFLTYFQNEAQLEKSRLLSDRFSAERPKGSFSTLEIQRTEQGDSAMYLCASSARLAGDIDEQYFGPGTRLTVT.

On this clone itself: The identical CDR3 is also encoded by other nucleotide sequences in the sample. This sequence joins TRBV30 and TRBJ2-1; D gene unclear. From germline, CDR1 is GTSNPN and CDR2 SVGIG (reference sequence). The CDR3 has 13 residues. The V gene lost 0 bases and the J gene lost 4 bases, with 7 bases spanning the gap. The CDR3 protein is CAWSVGAYNEQFF. CDR3 bases: TGTGCCTGGAGTGTGGGTGCTTACAATGAGCAGTTCTTC. Based on the CDR3 plus reference TRBV30 and TRBJ2-1, the full variable domain is SQTIHQWPATLVQPVGSPLSLECTVEGTSNPNLYWYRQAAGRGLQLLFYSVGIGQISSEVPQNLSASRPQDRQFILSSKKLLLSDSGFYLCAWSVGAYNEQFFGPGTRLTVL.

The chain combines TRBV7-3 with TRBJ2-3; a possible D gene is TRBD2 (6 bases). V shed 2 bases and J shed 3 bases, with 12 bases lying between them. The CDR3 sequence is 15 residues long. Germline V gene lookup returns CDR1 SGHTA and CDR2 FQGTGA. The CDR3 reads CASSLRPGETDTQYF. DNA of the CDR3: TGTGCCAGCAGCTTACGCCCGGGGGAGACAGATACGCAGTATTTT.

V is TRBV4-2 and J is TRBJ2-7, with D uncertain. The CDR3 is made up of 17 amino acids. V gave up 0 bases and J gave up 1 base, with 16 bases separating them. Germline lookup yields CDR1 LGHNA and CDR2 YNFKEQ. The CDR3 DNA reads TGTGCCAGCAGCCAAGATTTGAGTGATAGCCGATCCTACGAGCAGTACTTC. Translating gives CASSQDLSDSRSYEQYF.

The chain employs TRBV6-1 and TRBJ1-5; weak D call: TRBD1 (6 bases). Germline CDR1 MNHNS, CDR2 SASEGT. The CDR3 length is 14 residues. V lost 6 bases and J lost 6, with 15 bases in between. The CDR3 DNA sequence: TGTGCCAGCAGCTCACCCACAGGGACTCAGCCCCAGCATTTT. Protein product: CASSSPTGTQPQHF.

Written as DNA, the CDR3 is TGTGCCAGTAATCCAGGGCCTAGTGTGGGCTACACCTTC. Translated: CASNPGPSVGYTF. The gene calls are TRBV7-2 and TRBJ1-2, with D possibly TRBD1 on 5 matching bases. The germline gives CDR1 SGHTA, CDR2 FQGNSA. The V end lost 9 bases, the J end lost 8 bases, and 19 bases lay between the germline ends. The CDR3 is 13 amino acids.

The chain carries TRBV19 and TRBJ2-1, with no clear D. Looked up from germline, CDR1 is LNHDA and CDR2 is SQIVND (reference sequence). The CDR3 extends over 15 amino acids. The V and J ends lost 3 bases and 5 bases respectively, with 14 bases between them. The CDR3 region is CASSMGLRNNNEQFF. The CDR3 coding sequence is TGTGCCAGTAGTATGGGCTTGCGTAACAACAATGAGCAGTTCTTC.

The V call is TRBV6-1, the J call TRBJ2-1; 9 nucleotides align to TRBD1. CDR1 and CDR2 (germline): MNHNS, SASEGT. The J segment lost 14 bases and the V segment lost 0 bases, leaving 5 bases of the junction unmatched. CDR3 size: 13 residues. This CDR3 is CASSEARRDREFF. The CDR3 bases are TGTGCCAGCAGTGAAGCGAGGCGGGACAGGGAGTTCTTC.

This rearrangement joins TRBV27 to TRBJ2-3; 8 nucleotides match TRBD2. Germline CDR1 reads MNHEY; CDR2 reads SMNVEV (reference sequence). CDR3 length equals 19 residues. The V and J ends lost 1 base and 5 bases, in that order; junction bases with no gene match: 17. The chain's CDR3 is CASSLYPPLLADLGDTQYF. In DNA, the CDR3 is TGTGCCAGCAGTTTATATCCCCCCTTACTAGCGGACTTGGGAGATACGCAGTATTTT.

This chain uses TRBV7-9 with TRBJ1-5, with 8 bases matching TRBD1. Germline lookup yields CDR1 SEHNR and CDR2 FQNEAQ (reference sequence). The CDR3 contains 13 residues. V shed 6 bases, J shed 5 bases, and the junction held 3 bases outside the gene matches. The CDR3: CASSQDRDQPQHF. In DNA form, the CDR3 reads TGTGCCAGCAGTCAGGACAGGGATCAGCCCCAGCATTTT.

This clone was picked up one time. V usage is TRBV28 and J usage is TRBJ2-3; 8 bases map to TRBD2. Losses at the gene ends were 2 bases for V and 9 bases for J; bases not matched to a gene: 13. Germline V gene lookup returns CDR1 MDHEN and CDR2 SYDVKM. CDR3 length equals 16 residues. In nucleotides, the CDR3 is TGTGCCAGCAGTTTAAGTAGAGCTAGCGGGCCCCGAACGCAGTATTTT. This gives the protein CASSLSRASGPRTQYF.